Shown below are 9 T cell receptor beta chains from a single sample sequenced in a study of T-cell memory formation after mild COVID-19. Each CDR3 protein gets one entry after TCRdb re-called the 5' RACE reads with MiXCR. The data hold about 50,000 distinct CDR3 sequences, with 10% to 15% observed a single time. Material: PBMCs or a T cell subset sorted from them (not recorded which). Every receptor here comes from a man aged 18 to 29 who had mild COVID-19 (a few samples of this study predate the infection). Cell type and time point are not known.

This clonotype has a handful of counts. The gene calls are TRBV6-5 and TRBJ2-3, with TRBD2 matching over 9 bases. The CDR3 is 17 residues long. CDR1 MNHEY and CDR2 SVGAGI come from the germline V gene. V dropped 0 bases and J dropped 5; count of bases not matched to a gene: 9. CDR3 in DNA: TGTGCCAGCAGTTACTCGAGGCCTAGCGGGGTTAGAGATACGCAGTATTTT. Residues: CASSYSRPSGVRDTQYF.

The gene calls are TRBV12-3 or TRBV12-4 and TRBJ2-5; D is possibly TRBD1 or TRBD2 (5 bases each). With 3 bases removed from V and 5 bases from J, the gap between germline ends came to 13 bases. The CDR3 sequence is 14 residues long. CDR3 DNA: TGTGCCAGCAGTTTTTGGGGACGGTGGGAGACCCAGTACTTC. Amino acid sequence: CASSFWGRWETQYF.

The chain links TRBV6-1 to TRBJ1-1; the D is unclear. V lost 2 bases to trimming and J lost 1 base, with 5 bases between them. The CDR3 consists of 13 residues. The germline V gene encodes CDR1 MNHNS and CDR2 SASEGT. The CDR3 DNA is TGTGCCAGCAGTGAACTGTGGAACACTGAAGCTTTCTTT. Protein product: CASSELWNTEAFF.

The chain has TRBV19 and TRBJ2-2; a weak D match, TRBD1 (6 bases). V was cut by 3 bases and J by 5 bases, with 13 bases left in between. The CDR3 extends over 15 amino acids. Germline CDR1 reads LNHDA; CDR2 reads SQIVND (reference sequence). CDR3 sequence (DNA): TGTGCCAGTAGTATTAAGGCAGGGGCAACCGGGGAGCTGTTTTTT. This sequence encodes CASSIKAGATGELFF.

This clonotype has just a few counts. The chain recombines TRBV7-6 with TRBJ2-5, with a tentative D call TRBD2 (5 bases). CDR1 is SGHVS and CDR2 is FNYEAQ in the germline V gene. The V end lost 8 bases, the J end lost 2 bases, and 12 bases lay between the germline ends. The CDR3 length is 13 residues. This chain's CDR3 is CASGRARQETQYF. The CDR3 DNA sequence: TGTGCCAGCGGGCGGGCCCGGCAAGAGACCCAGTACTTC.

This clonotype has just a few counts. The chain links TRBV12-3 or TRBV12-4 to TRBJ1-5; no clear D. This CDR3 has 14 amino acids. With 3 bases removed from V and 5 bases from J, the gap between germline ends came to 11 bases. CDR3 bases: TGTGCCAGCAGTTTTTGGGGAGGCGATCAGCCCCAGCATTTT. Translating it yields CASSFWGGDQPQHF.

This chain joins TRBV7-2 and TRBJ2-1, with D possibly TRBD2 on 6 matching bases. CDR3 length equals 15 residues. The V gene lost 0 bases and the J gene lost 3 bases, with 9 bases spanning the gap. In germline, CDR1 is SGHTA, CDR2 FQGNSA. CDR3 DNA: TGTGCCAGCAGCTTAGCGTGGGGGGTCTACAATGAGCAGTTCTTC. It codes for CASSLAWGVYNEQFF. The full variable domain, completed using reference TRBV7-2 and TRBJ2-1, is GAGVSQSPSNKVTEKGKDVELRCDPISGHTALYWYRQSLGQGLEFLIYFQGNSAPDKSGLPSDRFSAERTGGSVSTLTIQRTQQEDSAVYLCASSLAWGVYNEQFFGPGTRLTVL.

This clonotype has only a few counts. V gene TRBV10-1 combines with J gene TRBJ2-2; 9 positions agree with TRBD1. This CDR3 contains 15 residues. With V trimmed by 5 bases and J by 7 bases, 8 bases remained unmatched. From germline, CDR1 is WNHNN and CDR2 SYGVQD (reference sequence). The CDR3 bases are TGCGCCAGCAGTCAACAGGGGGCGAATAGCGGGGAGCTGTTTTTT. Translated, it gives CASSQQGANSGELFF.

This clonotype was detected many times. The chain is built from TRBV4-2 and TRBJ2-4; either TRBD1 or TRBD2 may fit D (6 bases each). There are 17 residues in the CDR3. The V gene lost 0 bases and the J gene lost 6 bases, with 18 bases spanning the gap. CDR1 LGHNA and CDR2 YNFKEQ come from the germline V gene. The CDR3 region has the DNA TGTGCCAGCAGCCAAGATCCCAGGCCGGGGGCGGGAAACATTCAGTACTTC. Its translation is CASSQDPRPGAGNIQYF.